The 27 T cell receptor beta chains below come from one sample, sequenced in a study of blood T cell repertoires in COVID-19. The assay was immunoSEQ multiplex PCR, and TCRdb's table has in-frame clones only and misses some. There are over 250,000 clones in the sample; 88% occur only once, and about 0.99% lies in the top ten. Sequencing used peripheral blood. The receptors come from a middle-aged woman who had recovered from COVID-19.

This clone was found once. The chain combines TRBV6-5 with TRBJ2-7, with D possibly being TRBD1 (6 bases). Germline V gene sequence: CDR1 MNHEY, CDR2 SVGAGI. The V end lost 2 bases, the J end lost 3 bases, and 11 bases lay between the germline ends. The CDR3 extends over 14 amino acids. CDR3 sequence reads: CASSYNPDSYEQYF. CDR3 DNA: TGTGCCAGCAGTTACAACCCGGACAGCTACGAGCAGTACTTC.

The chain is built from TRBV11-3 and TRBJ1-1; D is possibly TRBD1 (5 bases). Per germline, CDR1 SGHNT and CDR2 YENEEA. V lost 1 base, J lost 9 bases, and 9 bases lay in between. The CDR3 is 12 residues long. DNA for the CDR3: TGTGCCAGCAGCTTAGGGGCAGGGAAAGCTTTCTTT. Amino acids: CASSLGAGKAFF. The full variable domain, completed using reference TRBV11-3 and TRBJ1-1, is EAGVVQSPRYKIIEKKQPVAFWCNPISGHNTLYWYLQNLGQGPELLIRYENEEAVDDSQLPKDRFSAERLKGVDSTLKIQPAELGDSAVYLCASSLGAGKAFFGQGTRLTVV.

This rearrangement joins TRBV5-4 to TRBJ2-7; a weak D match, TRBD1 (5 bases). The V gene's germline CDR1 is SGHNT and CDR2 YYREEE (reference sequence). The CDR3 is made up of 14 amino acids. Trimming removed 6 bases from V and 2 bases from J, with 15 bases in between. CDR3 region: CASTTDTETYEQYF. Here the CDR3 DNA reads TGTGCCAGCACCACGGACACAGAAACCTACGAGCAGTACTTC.

The rearrangement joins TRBV14 to TRBJ2-3; D unclear. V was clipped by 4 bases and J by 2 bases, with 10 bases between them. This CDR3 contains 14 residues. Germline V gives CDR1 SGHDN, CDR2 FVKESK. In DNA form, the CDR3 reads TGTGCCAGCAGCCCCAAAATAGTCACAGATACGCAGTATTTT. Encoded protein: CASSPKIVTDTQYF. The whole variable domain, remainder taken from reference TRBV14 and TRBJ2-3, is EAGVTQFPSHSVIEKGQTVTLRCDPISGHDNLYWYRRVMGKEIKFLLHFVKESKQDESGMPNNRFLAERTGGTYSTLKVQPAELEDSGVYFCASSPKIVTDTQYFGPGTRLTVL.

This chain uses TRBV20-1 with TRBJ1-2; no definite D call. This CDR3 is built from 13 residues. The ends were cut back, 3 bases at V and 3 bases at J, with 11 bases in the middle. Looked up from germline, CDR1 is DFQATT and CDR2 is SNEGSKA (reference sequence). CDR3 loop: CSASRVSHYGYTF. The CDR3, as DNA: TGCAGTGCTAGTCGCGTGTCCCACTATGGCTACACCTTC.

The V gene is TRBV10-3, the J gene TRBJ2-2; D ambiguous. The CDR3 is made up of 12 amino acids. Germline V gives CDR1 ENHRY, CDR2 SYGVKD. Between the trimmed V and J ends, which lost 2 bases and 6 bases, there was a span of 4 bases. CDR3 nucleotides: TGTGCCATCAGTGAGGAGCCCGGGGAGCTGTTTTTT. Protein: CAISEEPGELFF.

The genes are TRBV27 and TRBJ2-6; TRBD1 is a possible D gene (6 bases). Germline V gene data show CDR1 as MNHEY and CDR2 as SMNVEV (reference sequence). V was cut by 6 bases and J by 5 bases, with 14 bases left in between. The CDR3 sequence is 15 residues long. CDR3 DNA: TGTGCCAGCAGCCCGGACAGAAGAAGGGCCAACGTCCTGACTTTC. Translation gives CASSPDRRRANVLTF. The variable domain in full, with the rest retrieved from reference TRBV27 and TRBJ2-6, is EAQVTQNPRYLITVTGKKLTVTCSQNMNHEYMSWYRQDPGLGLRQIYYSMNVEVTDKGDVPEGYKVSRKEKRNFPLILESPSPNQTSLYFCASSPDRRRANVLTFGAGSRLTVL.

V is TRBV3-1 (or the pseudogene TRBV3-2) and J is TRBJ1-6; a possible D gene is TRBD1 (5 bases). The germline V gene encodes CDR1 LGHDT and CDR2 YNNKEL (reference sequence). This CDR3 has 15 amino acids. V lost 4 bases and J 7 bases, leaving 14 bases between the germline ends. The CDR3 DNA sequence: TGTGCCAGCAGCCCAGCGAGACAGTACAATTCACCCCTCCACTTT. This gives the protein CASSPARQYNSPLHF.

The genes are TRBV28 and TRBJ1-5, with D uncertain. The length of the CDR3 is 12 residues. The V gene lost 6 bases and the J gene lost 4 bases, with 7 bases spanning the gap. Germline V gene lookup returns CDR1 MDHEN and CDR2 SYDVKM. The CDR3 protein is CASRDLNQPQHF. DNA for the CDR3: TGTGCCAGCAGGGACTTAAATCAGCCCCAGCATTTT.

The chain is built from TRBV4-3 and TRBJ2-3; 8 bases agree with TRBD2. The CDR3 runs 17 residues. Germline V gene sequence: CDR1 LGHNA, CDR2 YSLEER. V lost 0 bases to trimming and J lost 2 bases; unmatched junction nucleotides: 7. The CDR3 reads CASSQDRASGHTDTQYF. The CDR3 DNA reads as TGCGCCAGCAGCCAAGACCGGGCTAGCGGGCACACAGATACGCAGTATTTT.

V is TRBV11-1 and J is TRBJ2-7; 8 positions agree with TRBD2. The length of the CDR3 is 14 residues. Losses at the gene ends were 5 bases for V and 7 bases for J; bases not matched to a gene: 10. Germline V lookup: CDR1 SGHAT, CDR2 FQDESV (reference sequence). CDR3 bases: TGTGCCAGCAGCCGGAACGGGGGGGCGCGGGAGCAGTACTTC. Translation: CASSRNGGAREQYF. The full variable domain, its missing parts supplied by reference TRBV11-1 and TRBJ2-7, is EAEVAQSPRYKITEKSQAVAFWCDPISGHATLYWYRQILGQGPELLVQFQDESVVDDSQLPKDRFSAERLKGVDSTLKIQPAELGDSAMYLCASSRNGGAREQYFGPGTRLTVT.

The genes are TRBV29-1 and TRBJ2-2, with D unclear. CDR1 is SQVTM and CDR2 is ANQGSEA in the germline V gene. The CDR3 length is 16 residues. V lost 0 bases and J lost 1, with 12 bases in between. In DNA form, the CDR3 reads TGCAGCGTTGAAGACGTCGTTGGCAGGAACACCGGGGAGCTGTTTTTT. Its translation: CSVEDVVGRNTGELFF.

This chain joins TRBV19 and TRBJ1-1; TRBD1 might be the D (5 bases). The CDR3 spans 17 residues. Trimming shortened V by 7 bases and J by 5 bases, and 26 bases separated the two germline ends. Germline V gene lookup returns CDR1 LNHDA and CDR2 SQIVND (reference sequence). DNA for the CDR3: TGTGCCAGTACCCCCTCGTCTCTTCGAAGGGGAGGGACTGAAGCTTTCTTT. Translation: CASTPSSLRRGGTEAFF.

The J gene is TRBJ1-1, the V gene TRBV5-8, with D hard to call. The germline CDR1 and CDR2 sequences are SGHTS and YDEGEE. CDR3 length: 14 amino acids. Trimming pared 1 base from V and 4 bases from J, leaving 11 bases between. The CDR3 loop is CASSLRGGPTEAFF. In DNA, the CDR3 is TGTGCCAGCAGCTTGAGAGGCGGGCCCACTGAAGCTTTCTTT.

The rearrangement links TRBV4-1 to TRBJ1-1; 10 bases agree with TRBD1. The germline CDR1 and CDR2 sequences are MGHRA and YSYEKL. CDR3 length: 13 residues. The J segment lost 11 bases and the V segment lost 4 bases, leaving 7 bases of the junction unmatched. CDR3 coding DNA: TGCGCCAGCAGCCGCCGACAGGGGGCTGGGGCTTTCTTT. It codes for CASSRRQGAGAFF.

The chain joins TRBV10-3 to TRBJ2-5; 7 bases are a match to TRBD2. The CDR3 is made up of 11 amino acids. The junction had 4 bases not matched to a gene; V was cut back by 10 bases and J by 5 bases. Germline lookup yields CDR1 ENHRY and CDR2 SYGVKD. The CDR3 DNA follows: TGTGCCACACTGGGGGGGGAGACCCAGTACTTC. Its translation: CATLGGETQYF.

This rearrangement joins TRBV19 to TRBJ2-7; weak D call: TRBD2 (6 bases). The CDR3 contains 14 residues. V was shortened by 8 bases and J by 0 bases, with 14 bases between the two germline ends. The V gene's germline CDR1 is LNHDA and CDR2 SQIVND (reference sequence). This CDR3 reads CASLPWRASYEQYV. Written as DNA, the CDR3 is TGTGCCAGTTTACCCTGGAGGGCCTCCTACGAGCAGTACGTC.

This chain links TRBV7-9 with TRBJ2-2; 10 bases are a match to TRBD1. V gave up 3 bases and J gave up 6 bases; unmatched junction bases: 1. The CDR3 loop spans 14 amino acids. Germline values: CDR1 SEHNR, CDR2 FQNEAQ (reference sequence). CDR3 residues: CASSLTGGAGELFF. CDR3 sequence (DNA): TGTGCCAGCAGCTTGACAGGGGGCGCCGGGGAGCTGTTTTTT. Drawing the rest from reference TRBV7-9 and TRBJ2-2, the complete variable domain is DTGVSQNPRHKITKRGQNVTFRCDPISEHNRLYWYRQTLGQGPEFLTYFQNEAQLEKSRLLSDRFSAERPKGSFSTLEIQRTEQGDSAMYLCASSLTGGAGELFFGEGSRLTVL.

The chain has TRBV11-2 and TRBJ2-1; the match to TRBD2 covers 11 bases. Per germline, CDR1 SGHAT and CDR2 FQNNGV. V was pared by 5 bases and J by 4 bases, with 4 bases of the junction left unmatched. The CDR3 is made up of 15 amino acids. This chain's CDR3 is CASSPVAGGYNEQFF. Here the CDR3 DNA reads TGTGCCAGCAGCCCCGTAGCGGGAGGGTACAATGAGCAGTTCTTC.

This sequence joins TRBV15 and TRBJ2-5; TRBD2 matches at 11 bases. CDR1 and CDR2 (germline): LNHNV, YYDKDF (reference sequence). This CDR3 contains 16 residues. V lost 0 bases, J lost 4 bases, and 4 bases stayed unmatched. The CDR3 bases are TGTGCCACCAGCAGAGAGGGACTAGCGGATGCAGAGACCCAGTACTTC. Protein: CATSREGLADAETQYF.

The J gene is TRBJ2-3, the V gene TRBV4-3, with a weak D call TRBD1 (6 bases). The CDR3 sequence is 16 residues long. Germline CDR1 reads LGHNA; CDR2 reads YSLEER. V was trimmed by 1 base and J by 2 bases, leaving 13 bases between them. CDR3: CASSQGQGSSTDTQYF. The CDR3 region has the DNA TGCGCCAGCAGCCAAGGCCAGGGGTCCTCCACAGATACGCAGTATTTT.

The gene calls are TRBV20-1 and TRBJ2-5, with 7 nucleotides matching TRBD2. Germline assignment: CDR1 DFQATT and CDR2 SNEGSKA (reference sequence). The CDR3 is made up of 12 amino acids. J lost 3 bases, V lost 3 bases, and 1 base had no gene match. Here the CDR3 DNA reads TGCAGTGCTAGTCTAGCGGAAGAGACCCAGTACTTC. The encoded protein is CSASLAEETQYF.

This sequence joins TRBV28 and TRBJ1-2, with 11 bases lining up with TRBD1. J was trimmed by 5 bases and V by 2 bases; bases with no gene match: 4. The germline CDR1 and CDR2 sequences are MDHEN and SYDVKM. CDR3 length equals 15 residues. Written as DNA, the CDR3 is TGTGCCAGCAGTTTAGAGGACAGGGGGCTATATGGCTACACCTTC. The encoded protein is CASSLEDRGLYGYTF.

The chain is built from TRBV6-2 or TRBV6-3 and TRBJ2-3; D is ambiguous. The germline V gene encodes CDR1 MNHEY and CDR2 SVGEGT. With 6 bases removed from V and 6 bases from J, the gap between germline ends came to 10 bases. The CDR3 sequence is 12 residues long. Written as DNA, the CDR3 is TGTGCCAGCAGCCCCGCGGTGGATACGCAGTATTTT. Its translation: CASSPAVDTQYF.

The chain joins TRBV7-8 to TRBJ2-3; the match to TRBD2 covers 9 bases. CDR1 is SGHVS and CDR2 is FQNEAQ in the germline V gene. V lost 5 bases to trimming and J lost 0 bases; unmatched junction nucleotides: 6. The CDR3 is made up of 16 amino acids. CDR3 loop: CASSTLSGGSTDTQYF. CDR3 in DNA: TGTGCCAGCAGCACCCTCAGCGGGGGGAGCACAGATACGCAGTATTTT.

The chain links TRBV20-1 to TRBJ2-1; TRBD1 is a possible D gene (6 bases). CDR3 length: 15 amino acids. The germline V gene has CDR1 DFQATT and CDR2 SNEGSKA (reference sequence). V dropped 3 bases and J dropped 0 bases, with 12 bases sitting between them. This CDR3 reads CSASWVDSSYNEQFF. The DNA of the CDR3 is TGCAGTGCTAGTTGGGTGGACAGCTCCTACAATGAGCAGTTCTTC.

The CDR3 DNA sequence: TGTGCTAGTGGTTTGGTACTGGACAGGGGGCGAAACACCATATATTTT. Translation gives CASGLVLDRGRNTIYF. This chain links TRBV12-5 with TRBJ1-3; 11 nucleotides match TRBD1. Trimming at V came to 0 bases and at J to 5 bases, leaving 3 bases not matched to a gene. Per germline, CDR1 LGHNT and CDR2 FRNRAP. The CDR3 is 16 residues long.